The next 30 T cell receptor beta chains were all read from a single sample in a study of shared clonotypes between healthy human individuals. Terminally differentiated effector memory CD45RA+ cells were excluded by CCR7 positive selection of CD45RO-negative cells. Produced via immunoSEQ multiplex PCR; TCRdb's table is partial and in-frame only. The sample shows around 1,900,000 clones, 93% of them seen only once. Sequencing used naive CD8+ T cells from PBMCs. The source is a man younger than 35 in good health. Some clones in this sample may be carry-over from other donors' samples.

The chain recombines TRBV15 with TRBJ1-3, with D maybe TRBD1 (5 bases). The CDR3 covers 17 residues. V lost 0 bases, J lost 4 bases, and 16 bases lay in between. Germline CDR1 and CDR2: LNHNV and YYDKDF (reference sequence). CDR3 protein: CATSRDKSPGPGNTIYF. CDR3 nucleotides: TGTGCCACCAGCAGAGATAAGTCCCCAGGGCCGGGAAACACCATATATTTT.

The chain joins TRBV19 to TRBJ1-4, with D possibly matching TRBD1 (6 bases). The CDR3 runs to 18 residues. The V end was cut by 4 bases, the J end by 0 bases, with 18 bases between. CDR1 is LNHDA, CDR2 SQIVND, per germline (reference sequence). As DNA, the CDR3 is TGTGCCAGTAGTACACACCCCGGGACACCTTCAACTAATGAAAAACTGTTTTTT. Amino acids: CASSTHPGTPSTNEKLFF. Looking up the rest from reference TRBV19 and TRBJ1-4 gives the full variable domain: DGGITQSPKYLFRKEGQNVTLSCEQNLNHDAMYWYRQDPGQGLRLIYYSQIVNDFQKGDIAEGYSVSREKKESFPLTVTSAQKNPTAFYLCASSTHPGTPSTNEKLFFGSGTQLSVL.

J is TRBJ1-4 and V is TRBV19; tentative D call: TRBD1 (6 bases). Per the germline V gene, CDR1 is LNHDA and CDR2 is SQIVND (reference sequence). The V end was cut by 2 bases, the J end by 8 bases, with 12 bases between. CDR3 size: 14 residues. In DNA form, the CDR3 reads TGTGCCAGTAGTATAACCTCCGGGACAGAAAAACTGTTTTTT. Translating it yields CASSITSGTEKLFF.

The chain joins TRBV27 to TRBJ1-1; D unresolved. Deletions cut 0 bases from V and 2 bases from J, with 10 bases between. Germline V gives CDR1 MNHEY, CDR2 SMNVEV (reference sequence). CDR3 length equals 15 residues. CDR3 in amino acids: CASSLSEAGNTEAFF. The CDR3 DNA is TGTGCCAGCAGTTTATCGGAAGCGGGTAACACTGAAGCTTTCTTT.

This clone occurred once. The chain's CDR3 is CASSLPAGRSYNEQFF. The DNA of the CDR3 is TGTGCCAGCAGCTTACCCGCGGGGCGCTCCTACAATGAGCAGTTCTTC. The chain is built from TRBV7-9 and TRBJ2-1; the D gene is possibly TRBD2 (6 bases). Looked up from germline, CDR1 is SEHNR and CDR2 is FQNEAQ (reference sequence). The V end lost 2 bases, the J end lost 0 bases, and 11 bases lay between the germline ends. The CDR3 is made up of 16 amino acids.

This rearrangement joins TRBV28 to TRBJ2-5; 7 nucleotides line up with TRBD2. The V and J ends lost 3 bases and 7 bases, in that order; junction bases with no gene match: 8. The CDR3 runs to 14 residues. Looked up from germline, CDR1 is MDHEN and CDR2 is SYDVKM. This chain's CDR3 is CASSLASGAPTQYF. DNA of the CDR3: TGTGCCAGCAGTTTGGCTAGCGGAGCCCCGACCCAGTACTTC.

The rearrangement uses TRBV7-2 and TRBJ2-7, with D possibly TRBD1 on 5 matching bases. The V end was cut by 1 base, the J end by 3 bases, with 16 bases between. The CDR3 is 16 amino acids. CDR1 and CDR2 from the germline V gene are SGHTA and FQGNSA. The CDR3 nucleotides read TGTGCCAGCAGCTTAGAAGGACAACCCTTTTTCTACGAGCAGTACTTC. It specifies CASSLEGQPFFYEQYF. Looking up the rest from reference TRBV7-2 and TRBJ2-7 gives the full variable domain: GAGVSQSPSNKVTEKGKDVELRCDPISGHTALYWYRQSLGQGLEFLIYFQGNSAPDKSGLPSDRFSAERTGGSVSTLTIQRTQQEDSAVYLCASSLEGQPFFYEQYFGPGTRLTVT.

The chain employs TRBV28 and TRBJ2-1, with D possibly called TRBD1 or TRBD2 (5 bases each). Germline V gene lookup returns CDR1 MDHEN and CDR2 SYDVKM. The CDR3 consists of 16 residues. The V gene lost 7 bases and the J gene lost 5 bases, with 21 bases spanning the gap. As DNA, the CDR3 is TGTGCCAGCACCCTACCGTCCGGGGCCGGAGACAATGAGCAGTTCTTC. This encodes CASTLPSGAGDNEQFF.

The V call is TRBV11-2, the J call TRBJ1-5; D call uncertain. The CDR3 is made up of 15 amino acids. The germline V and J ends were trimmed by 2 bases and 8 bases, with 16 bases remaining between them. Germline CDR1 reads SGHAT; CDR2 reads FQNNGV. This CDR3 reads CASSLYGRAGEPQHF. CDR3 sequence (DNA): TGTGCCAGCAGCTTATATGGGCGTGCGGGCGAGCCCCAGCATTTT.

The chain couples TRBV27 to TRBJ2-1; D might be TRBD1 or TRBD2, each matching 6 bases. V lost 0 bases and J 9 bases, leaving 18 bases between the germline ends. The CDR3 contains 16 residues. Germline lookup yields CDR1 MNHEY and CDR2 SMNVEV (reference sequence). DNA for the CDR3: TGTGCCAGCAGTTTATCGGTCCGGGGGCTGGAAGGTGAGCAGTTCTTC. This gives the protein CASSLSVRGLEGEQFF.

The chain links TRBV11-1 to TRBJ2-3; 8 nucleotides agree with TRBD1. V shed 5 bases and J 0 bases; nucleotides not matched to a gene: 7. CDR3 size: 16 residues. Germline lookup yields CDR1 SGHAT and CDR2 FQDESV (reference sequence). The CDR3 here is CASSAQGGSSTDTQYF. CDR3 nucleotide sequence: TGTGCCAGCAGCGCACAGGGGGGCTCTAGCACAGATACGCAGTATTTT.

The CDR3 bases are TGTGCCAGCAGCTTGGATGGGGGCCCCTACAATGAGCAGTTCTTC. Its protein is CASSLDGGPYNEQFF. V usage is TRBV7-6 and J usage is TRBJ2-1; TRBD1 is a possible D gene (6 bases). V was shortened by 3 bases and J by 2 bases, with 11 bases between the two germline ends. This CDR3 spans 15 amino acids. Germline V gene data show CDR1 as SGHVS and CDR2 as FNYEAQ.

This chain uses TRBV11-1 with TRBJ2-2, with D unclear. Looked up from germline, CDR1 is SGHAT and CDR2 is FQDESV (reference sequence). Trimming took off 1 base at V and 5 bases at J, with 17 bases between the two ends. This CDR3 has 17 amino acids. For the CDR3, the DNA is TGTGCCAGCAGCTTAGAGGGCCAAGGGAAGGGAACCGGGGAGCTGTTTTTT. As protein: CASSLEGQGKGTGELFF.

In nucleotides, the CDR3 is TGTGCCAGTGCTTACACGAACCCGAACTACGAGCAGTACTTC. It codes for CASAYTNPNYEQYF. V and J are TRBV27 and TRBJ2-7, with D hard to call. Germline V CDR1 and CDR2: MNHEY, SMNVEV (reference sequence). Trimming left V 9 bases short and J 3 bases short, with 18 bases between. This CDR3 comprises 14 residues.

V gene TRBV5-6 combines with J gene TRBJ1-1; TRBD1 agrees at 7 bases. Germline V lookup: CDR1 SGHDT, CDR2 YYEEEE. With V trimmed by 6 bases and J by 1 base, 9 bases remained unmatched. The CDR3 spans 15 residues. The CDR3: CASTRGTGWNTEAFF. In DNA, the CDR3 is TGTGCCAGCACCAGGGGGACGGGCTGGAACACTGAAGCTTTCTTT.

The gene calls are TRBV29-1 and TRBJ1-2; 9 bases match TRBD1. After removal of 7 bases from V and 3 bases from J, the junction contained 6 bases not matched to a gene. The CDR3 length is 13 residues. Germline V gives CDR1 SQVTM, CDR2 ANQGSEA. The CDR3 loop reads CSARDREDYGYTF. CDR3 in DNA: TGCAGCGCCCGGGACAGGGAGGACTATGGCTACACCTTC.

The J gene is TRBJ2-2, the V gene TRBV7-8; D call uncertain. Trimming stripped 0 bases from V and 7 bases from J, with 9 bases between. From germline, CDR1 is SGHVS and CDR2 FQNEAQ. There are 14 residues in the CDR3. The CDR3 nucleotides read TGTGCCAGCAGCTTAGCGACCAAGGGCGGGGAGCTGTTTTTT. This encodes CASSLATKGGELFF.

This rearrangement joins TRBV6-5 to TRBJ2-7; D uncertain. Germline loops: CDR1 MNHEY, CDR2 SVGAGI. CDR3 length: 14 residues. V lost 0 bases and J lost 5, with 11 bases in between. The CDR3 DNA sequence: TGTGCCAGCAGTTACTCGTTTAAGGGCGACGAGCAGTACTTC. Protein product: CASSYSFKGDEQYF.

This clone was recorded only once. The CDR3 DNA reads as TGTGCCAGCAGCCAAGATGCGGCTAGCGGGTGGAGCTCCTACGAGCAGTACTTC. Encoded protein: CASSQDAASGWSSYEQYF. This chain uses TRBV4-2 with TRBJ2-7, with 8 bases identical to TRBD2. This CDR3 spans 18 amino acids. The V gene's germline CDR1 is LGHNA and CDR2 YNFKEQ. Trimming cost V 0 bases and J 0 bases; bases outside gene matches: 10.

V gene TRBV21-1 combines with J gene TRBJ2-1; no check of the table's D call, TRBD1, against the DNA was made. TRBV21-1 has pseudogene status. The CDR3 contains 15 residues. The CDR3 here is CARTRQIPLYNEQFF. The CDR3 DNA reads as TGTGCCAGGACCCGACAGATTCCCCTTTACAATGAGCAGTTCTTC.

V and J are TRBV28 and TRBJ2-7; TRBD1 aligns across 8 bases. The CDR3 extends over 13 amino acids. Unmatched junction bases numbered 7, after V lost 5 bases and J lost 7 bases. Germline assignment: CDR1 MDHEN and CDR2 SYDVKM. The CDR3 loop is CASSPDRVSEQYF. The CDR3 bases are TGTGCCAGCAGTCCGGACAGGGTGTCTGAGCAGTACTTC.

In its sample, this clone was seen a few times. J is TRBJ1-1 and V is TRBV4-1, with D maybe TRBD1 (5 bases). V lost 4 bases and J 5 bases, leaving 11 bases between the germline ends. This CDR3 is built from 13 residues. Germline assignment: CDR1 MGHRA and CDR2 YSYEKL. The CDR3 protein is CASSLTDNTEAFF. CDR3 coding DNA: TGCGCCAGCAGCCTGACGGACAATACTGAAGCTTTCTTT.

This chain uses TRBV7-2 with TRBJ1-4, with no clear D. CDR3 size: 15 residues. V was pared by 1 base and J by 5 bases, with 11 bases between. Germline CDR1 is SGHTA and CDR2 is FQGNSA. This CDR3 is CASSLGLRLNEKLFF. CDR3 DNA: TGTGCCAGCAGCTTAGGTCTCCGCTTAAATGAAAAACTGTTTTTT.

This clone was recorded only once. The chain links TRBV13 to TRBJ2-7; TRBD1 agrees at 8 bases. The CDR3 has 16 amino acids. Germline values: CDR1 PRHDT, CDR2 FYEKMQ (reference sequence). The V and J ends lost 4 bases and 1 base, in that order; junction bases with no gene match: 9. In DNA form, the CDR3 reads TGTGCCAGCAGCTCTAGGCGGGACAGGAGATCCTACGAGCAGTACTTC. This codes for CASSSRRDRRSYEQYF. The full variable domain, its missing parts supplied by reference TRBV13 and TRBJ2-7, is AAGVIQSPRHLIKEKRETATLKCYPIPRHDTVYWYQQGPGQDPQFLISFYEKMQSDKGSIPDRFSAQQFSDYHSELNMSSLELGDSALYFCASSSRRDRRSYEQYFGPGTRLTVT.

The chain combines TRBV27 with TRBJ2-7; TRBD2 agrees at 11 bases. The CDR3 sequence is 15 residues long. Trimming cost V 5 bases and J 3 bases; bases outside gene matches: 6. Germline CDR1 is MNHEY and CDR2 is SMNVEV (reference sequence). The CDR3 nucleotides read TGTGCCAGCAGTCTCATGACTAGCGGGAACTACGAGCAGTACTTC. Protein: CASSLMTSGNYEQYF.

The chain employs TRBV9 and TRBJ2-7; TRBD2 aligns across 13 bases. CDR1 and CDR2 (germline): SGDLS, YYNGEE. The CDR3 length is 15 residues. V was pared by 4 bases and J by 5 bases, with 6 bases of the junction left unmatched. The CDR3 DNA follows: TGTGCCAGCAGCTCCGGGACTAGCGGGATCGACGAGCAGTACTTC. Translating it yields CASSSGTSGIDEQYF.

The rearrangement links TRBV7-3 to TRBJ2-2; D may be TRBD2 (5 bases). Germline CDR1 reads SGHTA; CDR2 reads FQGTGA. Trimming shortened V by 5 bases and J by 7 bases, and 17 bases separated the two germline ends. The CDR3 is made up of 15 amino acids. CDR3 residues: CASSPSPKGGGELFF. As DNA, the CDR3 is TGTGCCAGCAGCCCTAGCCCCAAAGGCGGCGGGGAGCTGTTTTTT. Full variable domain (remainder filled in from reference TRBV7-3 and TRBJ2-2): GAGVSQTPSNKVTEKGKYVELRCDPISGHTALYWYRQSLGQGPEFLIYFQGTGAADDSGLPNDRFFAVRPEGSVSTLKIQRTERGDSAVYLCASSPSPKGGGELFFGEGSRLTVL.

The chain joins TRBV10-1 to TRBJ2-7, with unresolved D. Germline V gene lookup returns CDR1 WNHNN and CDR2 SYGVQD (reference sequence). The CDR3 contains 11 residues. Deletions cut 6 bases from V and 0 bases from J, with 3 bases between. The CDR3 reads CASRNSYEQYF. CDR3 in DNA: TGCGCCAGCAGGAACTCCTACGAGCAGTACTTC.

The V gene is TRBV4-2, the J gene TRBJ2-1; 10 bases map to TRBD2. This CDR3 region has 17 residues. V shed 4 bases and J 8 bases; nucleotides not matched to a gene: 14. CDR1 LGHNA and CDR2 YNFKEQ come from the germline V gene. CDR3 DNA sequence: TGTGCCAGCAGCCCCCAACTAGCGGGAATCGTTCCCCATGAGCAGTTCTTC. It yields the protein CASSPQLAGIVPHEQFF.

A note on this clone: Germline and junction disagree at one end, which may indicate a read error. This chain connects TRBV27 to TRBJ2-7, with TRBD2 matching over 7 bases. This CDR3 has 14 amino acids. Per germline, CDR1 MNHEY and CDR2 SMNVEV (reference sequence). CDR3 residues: CASRSGGSASEQCF. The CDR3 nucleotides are TGTGCCAGCAGATCGGGCGGGAGTGCCTCCGAGCAGTGCTTC.